Here is one TCR beta chain with its context. The protocol was immunoSEQ multiplex PCR, while the TCRdb copy is restricted to in-frame clones and leaves out a portion. This table has some 85,000 clones, around 94% appearing once. These data originate in a study of technical replicates of blood from a handful of donors. CDR3 size: 14 residues. V gave up 1 base and J gave up 0 bases, with 7 bases separating them. Germline V CDR1 and CDR2: MNHNS, SASEGT. This chain links TRBV6-1 with TRBJ2-7, with no clear D. This clonotype was sampled from a human donor in good health. Sequences were obtained from T cells isolated from PBMCs. CDR3 DNA sequence: TGTGCCAGCAGTGAAGTTACAGCCTCCTACGAGCAGTACTTC. This translates into CASSEVTASYEQYF.